These T cell receptor beta chains were read from a single sample in a study of T-cell memory formation after mild COVID-19. TCRdb independently ran MiXCR on the 5' RACE reads; one entry per CDR3 protein. This table holds some 600,000 distinct CDR3 sequences, roughly 17% found once. The sequenced sample was PBMCs or a T cell subset sorted from them (not recorded which). All receptors derive from an adult woman who had mild COVID-19 (a few samples of this study predate the infection). Cell type and time point are not known. Both conserved end residues are part of each CDR3. D genes are given only for firm matches. Only some rows state a clone size, as once, few, many or a class for expanded clones.

>TRBV20-1|few|TRBD2|TRBJ2-3
TGCAGTGCTAGATCACTAGCGGGAGGACGGGGGTGGAGCACAGATACGCAGTATTTT
CSARSLAGGRGWSTDTQYF
>TRBV29-1|-|TRBD1|TRBJ1-1
TGCAGCGTCGGGGACAGGGGGGTAGGGAACACTGAAGCTTTCTTT
CSVGDRGVGNTEAFF
>TRBV6-4|many|-|TRBJ2-6
TGTGCCAGCAGTGGGACAAACTCTGGGGCCAACGTCCTGACTTTC
CASSGTNSGANVLTF
>TRBV19|-|-|TRBJ2-5
TGTGCCAGTAGTATGTCAAACCAAGAGACCCAGTACTTC
CASSMSNQETQYF
>TRBV7-2|-|-|TRBJ2-3
TGTGCCAGCAGTCCGAGGGGGTCTAGCACAGATACGCAGTATTTT
CASSPRGSSTDTQYF
>TRBV18|-|-|TRBJ1-2
TGTGCCAGCTCACCGGCGAAGGGCACTAACTATGGCTACACCTTC
CASSPAKGTNYGYTF
>TRBV7-3|-|-|TRBJ2-7
TGTGCCAGCAGCTTAACGGGGCAGGGCCCGCTAGCCTACGAGCAGTACTTC
CASSLTGQGPLAYEQYF
>TRBV3-1|-|-|TRBJ2-7
TGCGCCAGCAGCCAAGTAGACTACGAGCAGTACTTC
CASSQVDYEQYF
>TRBV4-2|-|TRBD2|TRBJ2-7
TGTGCCAGCAGCCCCAGGCCCGGACTAGCGGGATTCTCCGAGCAGTACTTC
CASSPRPGLAGFSEQYF
>TRBV9|-|TRBD2|TRBJ2-2
TGTGCCAGCAGCGCAGTCGGACTAGCACGCACCGGGGAGCTGTTTTTT
CASSAVGLARTGELFF
>TRBV9|-|TRBD2|TRBJ2-3
TGTGCCAGCAGCGTTAGCGGGAGGGCCGGCACAGATACGCAGTATTTT
CASSVSGRAGTDTQYF
>TRBV29-1|-|-|TRBJ1-1
TGCAGCGTTGCCGTGGGGACACTAGACACTGAAGCTTTCTTT
CSVAVGTLDTEAFF
>TRBV7-8|many|-|TRBJ2-2
TGTGCCAGCAGCCCTCGGATTGGGGAGCTGTTTTTT
CASSPRIGELFF
>TRBV7-9|-|-|TRBJ2-2
TGTGCCAGCAGCTCCCCAGACACCGGGGAGCTGTTTTTT
CASSSPDTGELFF
>TRBV7-9|few|-|TRBJ2-1
TGTGCCAGCAGCTCCGGGCCACCGCAGTTCTTC
CASSSGPPQFF
>TRBV29-1|few|-|TRBJ2-5
TGCAGCGTTGACAGACAGGATGGGGAGACCCAGTACTTC
CSVDRQDGETQYF
>TRBV6-5|-|TRBD2|TRBJ2-1
TGTGCCAGCAGCCGAACCAGCGGGAGACCTTGGGAGCAGTTCTTC
CASSRTSGRPWEQFF
>TRBV10-3|-|-|TRBJ2-1
TGTGCCATCAGTGAGCGGCAGGGGCGCGCTAATGAGCAGTTCTTC
CAISERQGRANEQFF
>TRBV7-9|-|TRBD2|TRBJ2-2
TGTGCCAGCAGCGTTCGGGGGGGGACGAACACCGGGGAGCTGTTTTTT
CASSVRGGTNTGELFF
>TRBV20-1|-|-|TRBJ1-1
TGCAGTGCTAGAGATCGGTGGCAGGAGAATGAAGCTTTCTTT
CSARDRWQENEAFF
>TRBV3-1|few|TRBD2|TRBJ2-2
TGTGCCAGCAGTACCGGGGGGTTAGGGACCGGGGAGCTGTTTTTT
CASSTGGLGTGELFF
>TRBV5-1|-|TRBD2|TRBJ2-3
TGCGCCAGCAGCTTGGCCGTAGCGGGAGGGACAGATACGCAGTATTTT
CASSLAVAGGTDTQYF
>TRBV5-4|few|TRBD1|TRBJ1-2
TGTGCCAGCAGCATCCCGGGACAGTTCATCTATGGCTACACCTTC
CASSIPGQFIYGYTF
>TRBV19|-|-|TRBJ1-2
TGTGCCAGTAGTATAGACCCAGGGGCCTATGGCTACACCTTC
CASSIDPGAYGYTF
>TRBV10-2|few|TRBD1|TRBJ2-7
TGCGCCAGCAGTGAGACCGACAGGGGCGAGCAGTACTTC
CASSETDRGEQYF
>TRBV30|-|-|TRBJ2-7
TGTGCCTGGAGCGGAGGGCCCTACGAGCAGTACTTC
CAWSGGPYEQYF
>TRBV20-1|-|-|TRBJ2-3
TGCAGTGCTAGATTAAGGGATAGGACAGATACGCAGTATTTT
CSARLRDRTDTQYF
>TRBV20-1|once|TRBD2|TRBJ2-5
TGCAGTGCTTTCGGACTAGCGGTCCGTGAGACCCAGTACTTC
CSAFGLAVRETQYF
>TRBV30|-|-|TRBJ2-1
TGTGCCTGGAGTGTAAACTACAATGAGCAGTTCTTC
CAWSVNYNEQFF
>TRBV20-1|-|TRBD1|TRBJ1-5
TGCAGTGCTAGAGGACAGGGGGGAGATCAGCCCCAGCATTTT
CSARGQGGDQPQHF
>TRBV24-1|-|TRBD2|TRBJ2-3
TGTGCCACCAGTCCGACTAGCGGGACAGATACGCAGTATTTT
CATSPTSGTDTQYF